The source of this T cell receptor (beta chain) is a study of T cells in Graves' hyperthyroidism and ophthalmopathy (dated by TCRdb to the late 2010s). About the study as a whole: Peripheral blood was collected at initial diagnosis, before any treatment. After sampling, hyperthyroidism patients received methimazole starting at 30 mg daily, and ophthalmopathy patients received high-dose intravenous methylprednisolone. Thyroid tissue and blood T-cell repertoires from six Graves' hyperthyroidism patients were also compared in the study. The 95 to 100 discovery patients were randomly split 7:3 into training and test sets. TCR V-J signatures able to tell the groups apart were searched for in a discovery cohort of around 95 patients, of whom over 40 had Graves' ophthalmopathy and around 56 had stable Graves' hyperthyroidism. Prospective prediction of ophthalmopathy was tested in an independent validation cohort consisting of about 19 hyperthyroidism patients and around 17 patients who later progressed to ophthalmopathy. The paper describes TCR Vbeta CDR3 sequencing of around 140 peripheral blood samples, made up of 43 ophthalmopathy patients, roughly 72 hyperthyroidism patients and about 17 progressor patients. What the authors observed across the whole study: In validation, the model predicted progression to ophthalmopathy with 55% to 71% sensitivity and 72% to 85% specificity, a median of roughly seven months before onset. Most expanded thyroid clonotypes (frequency above 0.001) were also found in blood, which suggests that blood repertoires may mirror thyroid immune responses. A 13 V-J signature model separated ophthalmopathy from stable hyperthyroidism, with roughly 88% sensitivity and roughly 81% specificity in cross-validation and 80%/75% in testing. No statistical method was used to fix the sample size in advance, and group allocation was not hidden from the investigators.

Spanning cysteine to phenylalanine, the CDR3 consists of 15 amino acids. Only the CDR3 region is kept as DNA, spanning 45 bases read in frame from base 1. CDR1 SEHNR and CDR2 FQNEAQ were looked up in the germline V gene (reference sequence). The germline V end is reduced by 5 bases and the J end by 4 bases; junction bases left unmatched: 8. TCR beta CDR3 regions were amplified from RNA transcripts. For the first round of RT-PCR on the TCR CDR3, the HTBI primer set was used together with the Qiagen OneStep RT-PCR kit. Libraries were constructed in a second round of multiplex PCR, after which size selection and purification were carried out. The libraries were sequenced on an Illumina HiSeq2000 using paired-end 100 bp reads. Turning to the authors' computational methods: Raw data were processed with SOAPnuke, discarding reads with adapters, uncalled bases, mean Phred below 15, or no exact constant-primer or identifier match. COPE v1.2.5 was used to merge the high-quality paired reads, and each unique nucleotide sequence was defined as a clonotype. MiTCR v1.1 was used to align clonotypes to the IMGT TRBV, TRBD and TRBJ reference segments. The analysis was restricted to V-J combinations with a frequency above 0.0001, which together covered about 99% of the repertoires. The TCS score was defined as the ratio of F50 (clonal expansion) to E x V (chaos), calculated using BLOSUM62-based TCRdist between CDR3 peptides within each V-J. Welch's t-statistics and random forest reduced approximately 520 V-J features to 10 to 15, which were used in a naive Bayes classifier (R e1071). Using fastp trimming at Q25 and MiXCR clonotype assembly, TCRdb reanalyzed the public sequencing data and kept in-frame beta chains. All rows with the same CDR3 protein become a single entry with the most common DNA and genes. These V and J calls originate from TCRdb's pipeline instead of the authors' own analysis. Within this sample are a few hundred thousand distinct CDR3 sequences, with more than 15% of them counted one time only. About 29% of the sample is in the top ten clones.

Ophthalmopathy patients had moderately to severely active disease, Clinical Activity Score of at least 3, NOSPECS grade of at least 4, and duration under 3 months. Any patient with an uncontrolled infection, another autoimmune disease, pregnancy or lactation was excluded. Diagnoses were established on the basis of clinical symptoms, serum thyroxine and TRAb, thyroid ultrasound, and orbital computed tomography. PBMCs were separated from 8 to 10 ml of fresh peripheral blood using Ficoll-Paque density gradient centrifugation. Total RNA was extracted with Trizol reagent, and quality was checked on an Agilent 2100 Bioanalyzer. This clonotype has a count of ten or more. Its specific antigen is unknown. One base away there is no much larger clone; base qualities are not given.

The chain employs TRBV7-9 and TRBJ2-7; 10 nucleotides in the junction match TRBD1. The receptor was derived from a woman in her thirties with Graves' ophthalmopathy. The sequenced sample consisted of blood. The bases read TGTGCCAGCAGCCCAACGGGGGACAGGGGTTACGAGCAGTACTTC. This translates into CASSPTGDRGYEQYF.